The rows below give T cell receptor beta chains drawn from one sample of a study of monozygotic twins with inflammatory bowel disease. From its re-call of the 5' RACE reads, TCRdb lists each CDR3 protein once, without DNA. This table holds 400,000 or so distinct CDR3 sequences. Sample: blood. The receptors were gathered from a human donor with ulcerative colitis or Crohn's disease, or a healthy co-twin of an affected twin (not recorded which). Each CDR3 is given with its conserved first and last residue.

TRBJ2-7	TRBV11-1	CASSFDERAYEQYF
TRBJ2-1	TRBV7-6	CASSLVAHEQFF
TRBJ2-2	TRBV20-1	CSANVAGRNTGELFF
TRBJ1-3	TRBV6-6	CASNSGNTIYF
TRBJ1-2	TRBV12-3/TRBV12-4	CASSLAGTLAGYTF
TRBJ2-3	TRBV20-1	CSASSSAGTDTQYF
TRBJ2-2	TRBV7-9	CASSATSGRNTGELFF
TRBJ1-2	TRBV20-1	CSAVGTPGGGYTF
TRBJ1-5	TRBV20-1	CSARDPLAGSERQPQHF
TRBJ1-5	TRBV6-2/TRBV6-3	CASRLTVNQPQHF
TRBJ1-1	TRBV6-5	CASSYSTRDTEAFF
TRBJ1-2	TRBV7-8	CASSLAGVSGSYGYTF
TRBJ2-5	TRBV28	CASSPAKETQYF
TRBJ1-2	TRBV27	CASSLSGSGGYTF
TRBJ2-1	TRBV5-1	CASSEGSGNRYNEQFF
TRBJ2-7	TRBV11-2	CASVHRASSYEQYF
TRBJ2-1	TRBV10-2	CASFSGGALFGDEQFF
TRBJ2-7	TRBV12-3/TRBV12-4	CASSLQGEQYF
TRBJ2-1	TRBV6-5	CASSYPTSAPSKYNEQFF
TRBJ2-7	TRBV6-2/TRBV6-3	CASSDARLAGSEQYF
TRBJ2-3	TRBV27	CASSLSRGSDTQYF
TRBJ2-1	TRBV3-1	CASSHTSGERNEQLF
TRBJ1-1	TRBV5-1	CASSTTGGNTEAFF
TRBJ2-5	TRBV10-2	CASNQEDWETQYF
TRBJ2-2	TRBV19	CASQTLPGELFF
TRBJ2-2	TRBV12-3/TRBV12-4	CASTLGVSRGGELFF
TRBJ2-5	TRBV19	CASNPAPGGETQYF
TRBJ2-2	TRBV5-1	CASRGFTGATGELFF
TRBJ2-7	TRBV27	CASSYSGSFYEQYF
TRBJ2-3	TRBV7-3	CASSTGGANTDTQYF
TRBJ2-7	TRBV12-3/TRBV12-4	CASTLAEKQYF
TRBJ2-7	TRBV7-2	CASSRGGKTYEQYF
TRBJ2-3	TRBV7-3	CASSLTGGLAGVGTDTQYF
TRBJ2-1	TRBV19	CASTPGDSGRIYNEQFF
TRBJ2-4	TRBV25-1	CASGEPGQGKNIQYF
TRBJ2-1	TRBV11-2	CASSKKGTPGRPTINEQFF
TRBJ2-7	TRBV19	CASSAGPLTGSYEQYF